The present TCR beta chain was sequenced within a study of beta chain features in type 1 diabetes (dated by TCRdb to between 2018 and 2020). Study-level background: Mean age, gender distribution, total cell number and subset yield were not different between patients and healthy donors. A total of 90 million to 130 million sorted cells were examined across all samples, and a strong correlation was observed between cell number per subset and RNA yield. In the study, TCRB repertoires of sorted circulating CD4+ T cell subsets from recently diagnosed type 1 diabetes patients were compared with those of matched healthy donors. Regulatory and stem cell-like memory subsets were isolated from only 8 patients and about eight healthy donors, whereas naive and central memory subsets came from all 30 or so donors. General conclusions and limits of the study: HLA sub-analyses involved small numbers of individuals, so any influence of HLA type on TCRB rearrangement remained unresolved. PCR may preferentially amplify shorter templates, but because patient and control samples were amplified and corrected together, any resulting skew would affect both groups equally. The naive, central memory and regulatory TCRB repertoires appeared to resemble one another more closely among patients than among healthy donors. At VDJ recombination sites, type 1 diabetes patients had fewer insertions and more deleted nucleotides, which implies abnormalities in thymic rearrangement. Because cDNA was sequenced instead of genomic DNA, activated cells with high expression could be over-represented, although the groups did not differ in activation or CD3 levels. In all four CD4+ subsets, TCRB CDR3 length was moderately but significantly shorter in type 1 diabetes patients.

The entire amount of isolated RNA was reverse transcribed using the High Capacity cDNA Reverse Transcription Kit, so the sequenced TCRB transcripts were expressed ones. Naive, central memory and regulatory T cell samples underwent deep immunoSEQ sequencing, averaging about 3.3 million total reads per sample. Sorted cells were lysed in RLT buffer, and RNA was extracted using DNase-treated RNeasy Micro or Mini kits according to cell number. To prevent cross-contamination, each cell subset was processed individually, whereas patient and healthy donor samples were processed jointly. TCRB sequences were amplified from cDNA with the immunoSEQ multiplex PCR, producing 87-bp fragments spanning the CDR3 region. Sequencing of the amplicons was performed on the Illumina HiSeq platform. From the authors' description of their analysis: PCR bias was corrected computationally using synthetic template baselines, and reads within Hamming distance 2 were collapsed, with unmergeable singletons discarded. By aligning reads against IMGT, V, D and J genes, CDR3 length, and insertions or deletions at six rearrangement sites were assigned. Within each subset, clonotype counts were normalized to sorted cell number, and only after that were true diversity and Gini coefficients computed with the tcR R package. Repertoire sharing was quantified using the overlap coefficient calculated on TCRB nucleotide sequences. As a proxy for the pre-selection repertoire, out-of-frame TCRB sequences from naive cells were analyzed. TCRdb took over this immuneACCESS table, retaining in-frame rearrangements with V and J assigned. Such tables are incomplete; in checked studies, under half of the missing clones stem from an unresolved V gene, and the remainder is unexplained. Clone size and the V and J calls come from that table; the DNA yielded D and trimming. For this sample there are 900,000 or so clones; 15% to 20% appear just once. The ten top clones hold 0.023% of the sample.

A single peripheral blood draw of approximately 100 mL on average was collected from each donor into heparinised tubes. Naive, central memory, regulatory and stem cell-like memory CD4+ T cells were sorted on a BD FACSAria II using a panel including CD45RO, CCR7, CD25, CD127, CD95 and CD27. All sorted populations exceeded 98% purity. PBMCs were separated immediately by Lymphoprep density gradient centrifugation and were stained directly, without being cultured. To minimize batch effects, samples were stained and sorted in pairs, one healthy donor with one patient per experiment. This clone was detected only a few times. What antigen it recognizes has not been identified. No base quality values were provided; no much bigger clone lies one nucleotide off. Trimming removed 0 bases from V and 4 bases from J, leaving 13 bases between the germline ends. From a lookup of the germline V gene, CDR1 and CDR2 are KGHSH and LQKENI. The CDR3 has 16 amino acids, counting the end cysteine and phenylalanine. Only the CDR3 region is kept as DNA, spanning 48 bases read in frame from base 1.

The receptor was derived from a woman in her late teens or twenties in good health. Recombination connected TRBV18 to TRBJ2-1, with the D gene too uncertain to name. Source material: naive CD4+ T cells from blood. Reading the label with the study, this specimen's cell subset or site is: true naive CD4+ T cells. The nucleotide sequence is TGTGCCAGCTCACCACCGAGCACTTATCTATACAATGAGCAGTTCTTC. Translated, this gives CASSPPSTYLYNEQFF.